Each of the 25 T cell receptor beta chains below was sequenced from the same sample in a study of cytomegalovirus exposure and HLA in healthy donors. Both 60 Vbeta primers and 13 Jbeta primers went into the PCR. Generated by immunoSEQ multiplex PCR, the TCRdb table keeps only in-frame clones and is missing some. The sample gives 150,000 or so clones, over 65% of which show up once; around 6.9% is in the top ten. The sequencing input was PBMCs. The receptor set was obtained from a man aged 35-49 years in good health and CMV-seropositive.

V usage is TRBV14 and J usage is TRBJ1-1; D remains unclear. Germline V CDR1 and CDR2: SGHDN, FVKESK. The CDR3 is 17 residues long. V dropped 0 bases and J dropped 1 base, with 15 bases sitting between them. The CDR3 coding sequence is TGTGCCAGCAGCCAAGAAATCGGGAGTTGGGGGAACACTGAAGCTTTCTTT. It is translated as CASSQEIGSWGNTEAFF.

The J gene is TRBJ1-6, the V gene TRBV19, with TRBD1 matching 7 bases. The CDR3 is 15 amino acids. Germline CDR1 reads LNHDA; CDR2 reads SQIVND (reference sequence). Germline trimming cut 5 bases from V and 12 bases from J; bases unmatched to any gene: 13. DNA of the CDR3: TGTGCCAGTAGTCCCACCACAGGGGTGAGGGGACCCCTCCACTTT. Residues: CASSPTTGVRGPLHF.

The chain employs TRBV15 and TRBJ2-2; D gene ambiguous. The V end was cut by 0 bases, the J end by 6 bases, with 8 bases between. The CDR3 runs 14 residues. Germline loops: CDR1 LNHNV, CDR2 YYDKDF (reference sequence). CDR3 region: CATSRDLYAGELFF. CDR3 DNA sequence: TGTGCCACCAGCAGAGATCTGTATGCCGGGGAGCTGTTTTTT. The entire variable domain, with the rest obtained from reference TRBV15 and TRBJ2-2, is as follows: DAMVIQNPRYQVTQFGKPVTLSCSQTLNHNVMYWYQQKSSQAPKLLFHYYDKDFNNEADTPDNFQSRRPNTSFCFLDIRSPGLGDTAMYLCATSRDLYAGELFFGEGSRLTVL.

The V and J genes are TRBV7-3 and TRBJ2-1; the match to TRBD2 covers 7 bases. Unmatched junction bases numbered 4, after V lost 5 bases and J lost 6 bases. The CDR3 totals 13 residues. CDR1 and CDR2 (germline): SGHTA, FQGTGA. As DNA, the CDR3 is TGTGCCAGCAGCCGCGGGGGTGGCAATGAGCAGTTCTTC. Translated, it gives CASSRGGGNEQFF.

The V and J genes are TRBV2 and TRBJ1-1; 7 nucleotides align to TRBD1. V shed 9 bases, J shed 1 base, and the junction held 5 bases outside the gene matches. The germline CDR1 and CDR2 sequences are SNHLY and FYNNEI. The CDR3 has 13 residues. Written as DNA, the CDR3 is TGTGCCAGTAACGACAGGGAGAACACTGAAGCTTTCTTT. It is translated as CASNDRENTEAFF.

The genes are TRBV15 and TRBJ1-1, with 8 nucleotides matching TRBD1. Germline lookup yields CDR1 LNHNV and CDR2 YYDKDF (reference sequence). CDR3 length: 16 amino acids. The V gene end was trimmed by 4 bases and the J gene end by 0 bases; junction bases not matched to a gene: 7. CDR3 amino acids: CATSTYQGALNTEAFF. Here the CDR3 DNA reads TGTGCCACCAGCACATACCAGGGGGCTCTGAACACTGAAGCTTTCTTT. Drawing the rest from reference TRBV15 and TRBJ1-1, the complete variable domain is DAMVIQNPRYQVTQFGKPVTLSCSQTLNHNVMYWYQQKSSQAPKLLFHYYDKDFNNEADTPDNFQSRRPNTSFCFLDIRSPGLGDTAMYLCATSTYQGALNTEAFFGQGTRLTVV.

The rearrangement joins TRBV2 to TRBJ2-2, with 8 bases aligning to TRBD1. The CDR3 has 16 residues. The trim removed 5 bases at V and 5 bases at J, leaving 10 bases unmatched. Germline CDR1 reads SNHLY; CDR2 reads FYNNEI. CDR3: CASSLRQGAVTGELFF. DNA for the CDR3: TGTGCCAGCAGTCTAAGGCAGGGGGCGGTTACCGGGGAGCTGTTTTTT.

CDR3 protein: CASSGMGLTTGELFF. In DNA form, the CDR3 reads TGTGCCAGCAGCGGAATGGGGCTGACGACCGGGGAGCTGTTTTTT. The chain employs TRBV5-5 and TRBJ2-2, with D maybe TRBD1 (5 bases). The CDR3 is 15 amino acids. V lost 4 bases, J lost 5 bases, and 15 bases lay in between. CDR1 is SGHKS, CDR2 YYEKEE, per germline (reference sequence).

In its sample, this clone was seen once. DNA of the CDR3: TGTGCCAGCAGTACCAGACAGGGAGCGAACACTGAAGCTTTCTTT. Protein sequence: CASSTRQGANTEAFF. The chain combines TRBV27 with TRBJ1-1; 7 nucleotides line up with TRBD1. The V and J ends lost 5 bases and 1 base, in that order; junction bases with no gene match: 7. The germline V gene has CDR1 MNHEY and CDR2 SMNVEV (reference sequence). The length of the CDR3 is 15 residues.

V is TRBV6-5 and J is TRBJ1-3, with TRBD1 identical over 7 bases. Unmatched junction bases numbered 5, after V lost 6 bases and J lost 0 bases. There are 15 residues in the CDR3. Germline assignment: CDR1 MNHEY and CDR2 SVGAGI. The CDR3 DNA reads TGTGCCAGCAGCCCGGACAGGATCTCTGGAAACACCATATATTTT. The encoded protein is CASSPDRISGNTIYF.

There are a few counts of this clone. V and J are TRBV4-1 and TRBJ1-1; D gene uncertain. Germline CDR1 is MGHRA and CDR2 is YSYEKL. V was shortened by 2 bases and J by 0 bases, with 7 bases between the two germline ends. The CDR3 extends over 14 amino acids. DNA for the CDR3: TGCGCCAGCAGCCAATCGGGGATGAACACTGAAGCTTTCTTT. The encoded protein is CASSQSGMNTEAFF.

The V gene is TRBV6-1, the J gene TRBJ1-2; 8 bases map to TRBD1. With V trimmed by 5 bases and J by 7 bases, 9 bases remained unmatched. Germline loops: CDR1 MNHNS, CDR2 SASEGT. The CDR3 loop spans 14 amino acids. The CDR3 loop reads CASSLYQGAGGYTF. The CDR3 coding sequence is TGTGCCAGCAGTTTATACCAGGGGGCGGGTGGCTACACCTTC.

CDR3 in DNA: TGTGCCAGCAGCTCTCGGAGGGGAGAGAACACTGAAGCTTTCTTT. Translated, it gives CASSSRRGENTEAFF. The rearrangement links TRBV7-8 to TRBJ1-1; D might be TRBD1 (5 bases). The V end was cut by 4 bases, the J end by 1 base, with 13 bases between. The CDR3 spans 15 residues. Germline V gene lookup returns CDR1 SGHVS and CDR2 FQNEAQ.

Points on this clone: The sample carries other DNA sequences with the same CDR3. This rearrangement joins TRBV5-4 to TRBJ2-1; 7 positions agree with TRBD2. The CDR3 has 13 residues. The V gene's germline CDR1 is SGHNT and CDR2 YYREEE (reference sequence). V lost 0 bases and J lost 7; bases outside the gene matches: 1. The CDR3 sequence is CASSLAGGNEQFF. Here the CDR3 DNA reads TGTGCCAGCAGCTTGGCGGGAGGAAATGAGCAGTTCTTC.

J is TRBJ1-1 and V is TRBV10-3; a possible D gene is TRBD1 (6 bases). CDR1 is ENHRY and CDR2 is SYGVKD in the germline V gene. There are 14 residues in the CDR3. The ends were cut back, 3 bases at V and 7 bases at J, with 15 bases in the middle. CDR3 sequence: CAISEAGETGEAFF. Written as DNA, the CDR3 is TGTGCCATCAGTGAAGCGGGAGAGACAGGTGAAGCTTTCTTT.

The chain combines TRBV7-8 with TRBJ1-5, with D unclear. V was cut by 5 bases and J by 7 bases, with 24 bases left in between. The germline gives CDR1 SGHVS, CDR2 FQNEAQ. The CDR3 spans 17 residues. Here the CDR3 reads CASSQSRRLGIFQPQHF. In DNA form, the CDR3 reads TGTGCCAGCAGCCAGTCGAGGAGGTTAGGCATCTTCCAGCCCCAGCATTTT.

The chain links TRBV20-1 to TRBJ1-1, with D uncertain. CDR1 and CDR2 from the germline V gene are DFQATT and SNEGSKA (reference sequence). V lost 4 bases, J lost 7 bases, and 10 bases lay in between. This CDR3 is built from 11 residues. CDR3 nucleotide sequence: TGCAGTGCTACGGAGGGAATTGAAGCTTTCTTT. It encodes CSATEGIEAFF.

The chain has TRBV19 and TRBJ2-1; weak D call: TRBD2 (5 bases). V gave up 7 bases and J gave up 9 bases, with 16 bases separating them. The CDR3 is 13 residues long. Germline lookup yields CDR1 LNHDA and CDR2 SQIVND (reference sequence). The CDR3 loop is CASTSPGVLEQFF. The CDR3 DNA follows: TGTGCCAGTACCTCCCCCGGGGTCCTTGAGCAGTTCTTC.

V is TRBV5-4 and J is TRBJ2-3; 8 bases match TRBD1. J was trimmed by 8 bases and V by 4 bases; bases with no gene match: 21. The germline gives CDR1 SGHNT, CDR2 YYREEE (reference sequence). The CDR3 contains 18 residues. The CDR3 loop is CASSTPEVGTGGLGTQYF. The CDR3 nucleotides read TGTGCCAGCAGCACCCCGGAGGTTGGGACAGGCGGGCTGGGTACGCAGTATTTT.

The rearrangement joins TRBV5-1 to TRBJ2-1; a possible D gene is TRBD2 (5 bases). The germline gives CDR1 SGHRS, CDR2 YFSETQ. The CDR3 sequence is 15 residues long. Trimming took off 0 bases at V and 1 base at J, with 8 bases between the two ends. CDR3 loop: CASSLGGESYNEQFF. DNA for the CDR3: TGCGCCAGCAGCTTGGGTGGGGAGTCCTACAATGAGCAGTTCTTC.

The gene calls are TRBV6-6 and TRBJ2-4; D remains ambiguous. V lost 2 bases, J lost 8 bases, and 10 bases lay in between. The germline V gene has CDR1 MNHNY and CDR2 SVGAGI (reference sequence). CDR3 length equals 13 residues. DNA of the CDR3: TGTGCCAGCAGTTACGGCGAGGCGGACATTCAGTACTTC. It yields the protein CASSYGEADIQYF.

The DNA of the CDR3 is TGTGCCAGCAGCTCAGACGACGACAGGGTTAATGGCTACACCTTC. Translated, it gives CASSSDDDRVNGYTF. The gene calls are TRBV7-9 and TRBJ1-2; 7 nucleotides match TRBD1. Germline CDR1 and CDR2: SEHNR and FQNEAQ (reference sequence). The junction had 11 bases not matched to a gene; V was cut back by 4 bases and J by 6 bases. The CDR3 runs 15 residues.

This clone was counted a few times. This chain uses TRBV6-1 with TRBJ2-7, with unresolved D. The CDR3 has 13 residues. The V and J ends lost 4 bases and 1 base respectively, with 8 bases between them. Germline-derived CDR1 and CDR2 are MNHNS and SASEGT. The CDR3 spells CASSGQRSYEQYF. The CDR3 DNA is TGTGCCAGCAGTGGTCAGAGGTCCTACGAGCAGTACTTC.

CDR3 sequence (DNA): TGCGCCAGCAGTCAGGACAGGGGGAACACCGGGGAGCTGTTTTTT. It is translated as CASSQDRGNTGELFF. The V call is TRBV5-1, the J call TRBJ2-2; 9 bases fit TRBD1. CDR3 size: 15 residues. V dropped 5 bases and J dropped 1; count of bases not matched to a gene: 3. Germline V lookup: CDR1 SGHRS, CDR2 YFSETQ.

Points on this clone: Other DNA sequences of this sample code for an identical CDR3. The chain couples TRBV20-1 to TRBJ2-5; D gene unclear. The CDR3 loop spans 10 amino acids. The germline V gene encodes CDR1 DFQATT and CDR2 SNEGSKA (reference sequence). V was pared by 3 bases and J by 5 bases, with 4 bases between. CDR3 sequence: CSARAETQYF. CDR3 coding DNA: TGCAGTGCTAGGGCCGAGACCCAGTACTTC.